One and the same sample provided the 24 T cell receptor beta chains below, sequenced in a study of molecular identifiers for immune sequencing clone quantification. TCRdb fed the PCR reads into MiXCR, producing one record per CDR3 protein. The sample lists around 470,000 distinct CDR3 sequences, roughly 26% seen once, with 0.7% to 0.9% in the top ten. The specimen sequenced was naive CD8+ T cells from blood, with Jurkat cell RNA spiked in. Described subset: FACS-sorted CD8+CD4-CCR7+CD45RA+ naive T cells. The receptors here all came from a human donor in good health. Some libraries in this study had Jurkat cell RNA spiked in.

The chain joins TRBV19 to TRBJ2-7, with 9 bases lining up with TRBD1. After removal of 11 bases from V and 2 bases from J, the junction contained 10 bases not matched to a gene. The CDR3 consists of 14 residues. The germline V gene has CDR1 LNHDA and CDR2 SQIVND (reference sequence). The CDR3 sequence: CAASRDRDTYEQYF. As DNA, the CDR3 is TGTGCCGCATCCCGGGACAGGGACACCTACGAGCAGTACTTC.

V and J are TRBV4-1 and TRBJ2-7; 9 nucleotides line up with TRBD1. The V segment lost 3 bases and the J segment 3 bases; nucleotides outside the gene matches: 12. The CDR3 is 17 amino acids. CDR1 MGHRA and CDR2 YSYEKL come from the germline V gene. Written as DNA, the CDR3 is TGCGCCAGCAGCCACAACCCCTCGGGACAGGGTTTCTACGAGCAGTACTTC. Encoded protein: CASSHNPSGQGFYEQYF.

The V and J genes are TRBV5-3 and TRBJ2-1; the D is unclear. TRBV5-3 falls under the ORF class, with uncertain function. Trimming left V 8 bases short and J 8 bases short, with 20 bases between. The CDR3 sequence is 14 residues long. The chain's CDR3 is CASSDKFGEDEQFF. CDR3 in DNA: TGTGCCAGCAGCGACAAGTTCGGTGAGGATGAGCAGTTCTTC.

The table lists this clonotype with a few counts. The rearrangement joins TRBV11-3 to TRBJ2-2; 12 bases fit TRBD2. The CDR3 loop spans 17 amino acids. After removal of 5 bases from V and 0 bases from J, the junction contained 4 bases not matched to a gene. Germline lookup yields CDR1 SGHNT and CDR2 YENEEA. The CDR3: CASSPRTSGANTGELFF. DNA for the CDR3: TGTGCCAGCAGCCCTCGGACTAGCGGGGCGAACACCGGGGAGCTGTTTTTT.

The gene calls are TRBV7-2 and TRBJ2-7; D is possibly TRBD2 (6 bases). The germline gives CDR1 SGHTA, CDR2 FQGNSA. The CDR3 length is 15 residues. Between the trimmed V and J ends, which lost 0 bases and 1 base, there was a span of 10 bases. This CDR3 reads CASSLAGTFSYEQYF. The DNA for the CDR3 is TGTGCCAGCAGCTTAGCAGGGACTTTTTCCTACGAGCAGTACTTC.

This clonotype came up many times. The rearrangement uses TRBV12-3 or TRBV12-4 and TRBJ2-3; D is ambiguous. The CDR3 spans 12 residues. V lost 5 bases and J lost 4, with 7 bases in between. CDR3 DNA: TGTGCCAGCAGTCGTTATTCAGATACGCAGTATTTT. Translation: CASSRYSDTQYF.

CDR3 amino acids: CASSQDSTWDNSPLHF. CDR3 coding DNA: TGCGCCAGCAGCCAAGATAGCACTTGGGATAATTCACCCCTCCACTTT. The J gene is TRBJ1-6, the V gene TRBV4-1; D is ambiguous. V was trimmed by 0 bases and J by 5 bases, leaving 11 bases between them. Germline-derived CDR1 and CDR2 are MGHRA and YSYEKL. The CDR3 length is 16 residues.

This clonotype has a handful of counts. The V gene is TRBV15, the J gene TRBJ1-3, with unresolved D. The germline V gene has CDR1 LNHNV and CDR2 YYDKDF (reference sequence). There are 15 residues in the CDR3. V gave up 0 bases and J gave up 2 bases, with 8 bases separating them. The CDR3 sequence: CATSRDRGTGNTIYF. Written as DNA, the CDR3 is TGTGCCACCAGCAGAGATCGGGGAACTGGAAACACCATATATTTT.

The chain joins TRBV28 to TRBJ2-7; D possibly corresponds to TRBD1 (6 bases). Germline CDR1 and CDR2: MDHEN and SYDVKM. The CDR3 has 15 amino acids. V was trimmed by 2 bases and J by 2 bases, leaving 13 bases between them. The CDR3: CASSLPPAGAYEQYF. The DNA for the CDR3 is TGTGCCAGCAGTTTACCCCCGGCAGGGGCCTACGAGCAGTACTTC.

This clonotype came up once. This may be a read error: a much more frequent sequence differs by one nucleotide. CDR3 region: CASSLAQGANAQYF. CDR3 coding DNA: TGCGCCAGCAGCTTGGCCCAGGGGGCTAACGCGCAGTACTTC. V gene TRBV5-1 combines with J gene TRBJ2-7, with TRBD1 matching 8 bases. The CDR3 length is 14 residues. CDR1 is SGHRS, CDR2 YFSETQ, per germline. The J segment lost 9 bases and the V segment lost 0 bases, leaving 8 bases of the junction unmatched.

The V and J genes are TRBV4-3 and TRBJ1-5, with unresolved D. V was cut by 0 bases and J by 4 bases, with 10 bases left in between. The germline gives CDR1 LGHNA, CDR2 YSLEER. The CDR3 has 15 residues. The CDR3 nucleotides are TGCGCCAGCAGCCAAGATCTGGGCAGAAATCAGCCCCAGCATTTT. Amino acids: CASSQDLGRNQPQHF.

Only one count was recorded for this clonotype. The chain recombines TRBV4-3 with TRBJ1-1; TRBD1 agrees at 10 bases. With 1 base clipped from V and 4 bases from J, the junction kept 9 bases outside the gene matches. The CDR3 consists of 17 residues. Germline loops: CDR1 LGHNA, CDR2 YSLEER. The CDR3 region has the DNA TGCGCCAGCAGCCAAGTTCATTGGGGACAGGGGAGCACTGAAGCTTTCTTT. This encodes CASSQVHWGQGSTEAFF.

The genes are TRBV7-9 and TRBJ2-6; D possibly uses TRBD1 or TRBD2 (6 bases each). Trimming left V 3 bases short and J 0 bases short, with 12 bases between. Germline values: CDR1 SEHNR, CDR2 FQNEAQ (reference sequence). This CDR3 has 17 residues. The CDR3 bases are TGTGCCAGCAGCTTCACGCGGGACATCTCTGGGGCCAACGTCCTGACTTTC. As protein: CASSFTRDISGANVLTF.

The chain has TRBV13 and TRBJ2-7, with D possibly being TRBD1 (6 bases). From germline, CDR1 is PRHDT and CDR2 FYEKMQ (reference sequence). Trimming pared 3 bases from V and 3 bases from J, leaving 15 bases between. The CDR3 runs 15 residues. This chain's CDR3 is CASSFTGSRLYEQYF. DNA of the CDR3: TGTGCCAGCAGCTTCACAGGGTCTCGTCTCTACGAGCAGTACTTC.

The table lists this clonotype with many counts. CDR3 in amino acids: CASSLGGRAQETQYF. CDR3 sequence (DNA): TGCGCCAGCAGCTTGGGCGGGAGAGCTCAAGAGACCCAGTACTTC. This sequence joins TRBV5-1 and TRBJ2-5; 7 bases align to TRBD2. The CDR3 runs to 15 residues. After removal of 0 bases from V and 2 bases from J, the junction contained 4 bases not matched to a gene. The V gene's germline CDR1 is SGHRS and CDR2 YFSETQ.

As to this clonotype: This may be a read error: a much more frequent sequence differs by one nucleotide. The rearrangement links TRBV7-9 to TRBJ2-6, with D tentatively TRBD1 (6 bases). This CDR3 has 18 amino acids. Germline CDR1 reads SEHNR; CDR2 reads FQNEAQ (reference sequence). The CDR3 DNA sequence: TGTGCCAGCAGCTTAGCTACAGGGCCTCTCTCTGGGGCCAACGTCCCGACTTTC. This sequence encodes CASSLATGPLSGANVPTF.

The V gene is TRBV27, the J gene TRBJ1-1, with D maybe TRBD1 (6 bases). Trimming took 7 bases from V and 8 from J, leaving 11 bases between them. Germline CDR1 is MNHEY and CDR2 is SMNVEV (reference sequence). This CDR3 region has 11 residues. The CDR3 spells CASNWGAEAFF. The CDR3 DNA follows: TGTGCCAGCAACTGGGGGGCGGAAGCTTTCTTT.

The rearrangement joins TRBV19 to TRBJ2-1; D might be TRBD2 (5 bases). From germline, CDR1 is LNHDA and CDR2 SQIVND (reference sequence). The CDR3 contains 17 residues. Trimming left V 4 bases short and J 3 bases short, with 19 bases between. In nucleotides, the CDR3 is TGTGCCAGTAGTACCCTTAGGACTCGACATAGCTACAATGAGCAGTTCTTC. Its translation: CASSTLRTRHSYNEQFF.

The genes are TRBV2 and TRBJ2-5, with 9 bases fitting TRBD2. CDR3 length: 16 amino acids. Germline lookup yields CDR1 SNHLY and CDR2 FYNNEI. V trimming: 6 bases; J trimming: 4 bases; junction bases outside the gene matches: 12. CDR3 in DNA: TGTGCCAGCAGAGTCCTAGCGGGATCTTCCGGAGAGACCCAGTACTTC. Amino acid sequence: CASRVLAGSSGETQYF.

This clonotype was seen more than once but under ten times. This chain joins TRBV14 and TRBJ2-2; D gene uncertain. The V gene's germline CDR1 is SGHDN and CDR2 FVKESK. Trimming shortened V by 4 bases and J by 4 bases, and 10 bases separated the two germline ends. The CDR3 consists of 14 residues. CDR3 DNA: TGTGCCAGCAGCCCGAATCCTGGCACCGGGGAGCTGTTTTTT. It encodes CASSPNPGTGELFF.

This clonotype was observed many times. This chain joins TRBV10-3 and TRBJ1-1; D might be TRBD1 (5 bases). Trimming took off 5 bases at V and 6 bases at J, with 22 bases between the two ends. CDR1 is ENHRY, CDR2 SYGVKD, per germline. The CDR3 covers 16 residues. CDR3 region: CAISIYSQGLGAEAFF. The CDR3 DNA follows: TGTGCCATCAGTATCTATTCCCAAGGTCTAGGGGCTGAAGCTTTCTTT.

Comments on this clonotype: This may stem from a read error, because a much larger clone lies one nucleotide away. CDR3: CASSQEQGARQPRHF. The CDR3 nucleotides are TGTGCCAGCAGCCAAGAACAGGGGGCGCGACAGCCCCGGCATTTT. The chain combines TRBV5-3 with TRBJ1-5; TRBD1 matches at 9 bases. TRBV5-3 has ORF status, its function being uncertain. The CDR3 spans 15 residues.

This clonotype was picked up a small number of times. The gene calls are TRBV6-2 or TRBV6-3 and TRBJ2-7; 9 bases align to TRBD2. Germline V lookup: CDR1 MNHEY, CDR2 SVGEGT. V dropped 0 bases and J dropped 2; count of bases not matched to a gene: 2. The CDR3 runs 15 residues. The CDR3 DNA is TGTGCCAGCAGTTACTCGGAGCGGGGGGCCTACGAGCAGTACTTC. This encodes CASSYSERGAYEQYF.

The V gene is TRBV12-3 or TRBV12-4, the J gene TRBJ1-6; TRBD1 matches 9 bases. The CDR3 runs 16 residues. V lost 6 bases and J lost 10; bases outside the gene matches: 13. This CDR3 is CASSPFGTGIESPLHF. DNA for the CDR3: TGTGCCAGCAGCCCCTTCGGGACAGGGATAGAATCACCCCTCCACTTT.